Following are 21 T cell receptor beta chains from one sample sequenced in a study of T cell responses to AZD1222 COVID-19 vaccine. Profiled with immunoSEQ multiplex PCR; TCRdb holds only in-frame clones, not every one. Of under 150,000 clones listed, more than 85% are singletons. Sequences were derived from peripheral blood, sampled on day 0 of AZD1222 vaccination. These receptors were taken from an adult in good health.

The rearrangement joins TRBV6-5 to TRBJ2-2; 9 bases fit TRBD2. The V and J ends lost 5 bases and 3 bases, in that order; junction bases with no gene match: 4. CDR3 length: 15 amino acids. The germline V gene encodes CDR1 MNHEY and CDR2 SVGAGI. The CDR3, as DNA: TGTGCCAGCAGTCTAGCGGGGCGGTACACCGGGGAGCTGTTTTTT. The encoded protein is CASSLAGRYTGELFF.

The chain links TRBV25-1 to TRBJ2-1; TRBD2 matches 7 bases. CDR3 size: 13 residues. Germline V CDR1 and CDR2: MGHDK, SYGVNS. V shed 4 bases and J 9 bases; nucleotides not matched to a gene: 6. This CDR3 reads CASSALTSAEQFF. The CDR3 nucleotides are TGTGCCAGCAGTGCCCTAACTAGCGCTGAGCAGTTCTTC.

This rearrangement joins TRBV6-5 to TRBJ1-4; D uncertain. Germline V gene sequence: CDR1 MNHEY, CDR2 SVGAGI. The CDR3 totals 11 residues. Trimming cost V 8 bases and J 10 bases, with 11 bases left between them. This CDR3 reads CASLGEGKLFF. The CDR3 DNA sequence: TGTGCCAGCTTGGGAGAGGGAAAACTGTTTTTT.

This clone was seen only once. This chain links TRBV27 with TRBJ2-7, with a weak D call TRBD1 (8 bases). The germline V and J ends were trimmed by 7 bases and 3 bases, with 19 bases remaining between them. The V gene's germline CDR1 is MNHEY and CDR2 SMNVEV (reference sequence). The CDR3 totals 15 residues. CDR3 bases: TGTGCCAGCACCCAGAGCGGGACAGGCCTCTACGAGCAGTACTTC. Translating it yields CASTQSGTGLYEQYF.

The rearrangement uses TRBV5-4 and TRBJ2-3; TRBD2 matches 11 bases. V was pared by 4 bases and J by 6 bases, with 10 bases of the junction left unmatched. The germline V gene has CDR1 SGHNT and CDR2 YYREEE (reference sequence). The CDR3 contains 16 residues. The CDR3 nucleotides are TGTGCCAGCAGCCCCACGAAGCTAGCGGGGGGTGATACGCAGTATTTT. Protein product: CASSPTKLAGGDTQYF.

The rearrangement links TRBV13 to TRBJ1-2, with 7 bases fitting TRBD1. Trimming took 0 bases from V and 0 from J; bases not matched to a gene: 4. CDR1 PRHDT and CDR2 FYEKMQ come from the germline V gene (reference sequence). The CDR3 is 16 residues long. The CDR3 spells CASSLGTGSSNYGYTF. The CDR3 DNA sequence: TGTGCCAGCAGCTTAGGGACAGGGTCCTCTAACTATGGCTACACCTTC. The entire variable domain, with the rest obtained from reference TRBV13 and TRBJ1-2, is as follows: AAGVIQSPRHLIKEKRETATLKCYPIPRHDTVYWYQQGPGQDPQFLISFYEKMQSDKGSIPDRFSAQQFSDYHSELNMSSLELGDSALYFCASSLGTGSSNYGYTFGSGTRLTVV.

The chain uses TRBV7-2 and TRBJ2-3, with a possible D match to TRBD1 (6 bases). The CDR3 is 15 amino acids. Deletions cut 1 base from V and 7 bases from J, with 15 bases between. The germline V gene encodes CDR1 SGHTA and CDR2 FQGNSA. DNA for the CDR3: TGTGCCAGCAGCTTAGATGCTGTCAGGGGCCATACGCAGTATTTT. Translation: CASSLDAVRGHTQYF.

V usage is TRBV2 and J usage is TRBJ2-1; D gene uncertain. Germline V gene data show CDR1 as SNHLY and CDR2 as FYNNEI. CDR3 size: 12 residues. Trimming shortened V by 0 bases and J by 15 bases, and 12 bases separated the two germline ends. The CDR3 DNA reads TGTGCCAGCAGTGAAGCGCACCTGACTGCGTTCTTC. Translated: CASSEAHLTAFF.

The V and J genes are TRBV6-5 and TRBJ2-1, with D hard to call. V was cut by 8 bases and J by 4 bases, with 6 bases left in between. Germline CDR1 is MNHEY and CDR2 is SVGAGI. This CDR3 comprises 11 residues. The CDR3 spells CASGKYNEQFF. As DNA, the CDR3 is TGTGCCAGCGGGAAGTACAATGAGCAGTTCTTC.

The chain carries TRBV7-3 and TRBJ2-1; D gene ambiguous. CDR1 and CDR2 (germline): SGHTA, FQGTGA. The V and J ends lost 3 bases and 6 bases respectively, with 15 bases between them. The CDR3 has 15 residues. The CDR3 sequence: CASSLSSAQTNEQFF. For the CDR3, the DNA is TGTGCCAGCAGCTTGAGTTCCGCCCAGACCAATGAGCAGTTCTTC.

The chain has TRBV28 and TRBJ2-7, with 9 positions matching TRBD1. This CDR3 has 15 amino acids. Germline CDR1 reads MDHEN; CDR2 reads SYDVKM. The trim removed 7 bases at V and 3 bases at J, leaving 10 bases unmatched. The DNA for the CDR3 is TGTGCCAGCATTTCCTCCGGGACAGGGTACTACGAGCAGTACTTC. The encoded protein is CASISSGTGYYEQYF.

The CDR3 sequence is CASSQGQNGFSGNTIYF. The CDR3 DNA is TGCGCCAGCAGCCAGGGTCAGAACGGCTTCTCTGGAAACACCATATATTTT. This sequence joins TRBV4-1 and TRBJ1-3; D gene uncertain. Germline values: CDR1 MGHRA, CDR2 YSYEKL. This CDR3 region has 17 residues. V lost 3 bases, J lost 0 bases, and 15 bases lay in between.

This clone was seen just once. The chain combines TRBV5-4 with TRBJ2-7, with D hard to call. Trimming shortened V by 2 bases and J by 0 bases, and 3 bases separated the two germline ends. In germline, CDR1 is SGHNT, CDR2 YYREEE (reference sequence). This CDR3 region has 12 residues. The DNA of the CDR3 is TGTGCCAGCAGCTTAAGCTCCTACGAGCAGTACTTC. Translating gives CASSLSSYEQYF.

Only one count was recorded for this clone. The rearrangement joins TRBV5-4 to TRBJ1-2; no firm D call. Germline CDR1 is SGHNT and CDR2 is YYREEE (reference sequence). The V gene lost 0 bases and the J gene lost 8 bases, with 11 bases spanning the gap. The CDR3 extends over 13 amino acids. The CDR3 region has the DNA TGTGCCAGCAGCTTGGGTGAACCGGGCGGCTACACCTTC. Encoded protein: CASSLGEPGGYTF.

CDR3 coding DNA: TGCAGCGTTCCGCAAGGCTGGACTAGCGGGACAGGGGAGACCCAGTACTTC. Protein product: CSVPQGWTSGTGETQYF. This sequence joins TRBV29-1 and TRBJ2-5; 12 nucleotides match TRBD2. This CDR3 region has 17 residues. With 5 bases clipped from V and 5 bases from J, the junction kept 15 bases outside the gene matches. Germline assignment: CDR1 SQVTM and CDR2 ANQGSEA.

This chain links TRBV12-3 or TRBV12-4 with TRBJ2-1; D uncertain. The CDR3 loop spans 12 amino acids. Trimming pared 3 bases from V and 6 bases from J, leaving 6 bases between. This CDR3 is CASSLGSNEQFF. The CDR3 DNA sequence: TGTGCCAGCAGTTTGGGGTCCAATGAGCAGTTCTTC.

The rearrangement joins TRBV3-1 (or the pseudogene TRBV3-2) to TRBJ2-7; D might be TRBD2 (6 bases). CDR1 and CDR2 (germline): LGHDT, YNNKEL (reference sequence). The V end lost 1 base, the J end lost 3 bases, and 13 bases lay between the germline ends. The CDR3 sequence is 15 residues long. The DNA for the CDR3 is TGTGCCAGCAGCCAAGCGATACTAGCCGTCTACGAGCAGTACTTC. This gives the protein CASSQAILAVYEQYF.

This chain joins TRBV9 and TRBJ1-4; no clear D gene. Germline V gene lookup returns CDR1 SGDLS and CDR2 YYNGEE. The CDR3 length is 13 residues. V was shortened by 4 bases and J by 11 bases, with 15 bases between the two germline ends. This chain's CDR3 is CASSLNREGKLFF. The CDR3 nucleotides are TGTGCCAGCAGCCTAAACCGGGAAGGGAAACTGTTTTTT.

This clone came up once. V is TRBV7-2 and J is TRBJ2-1; D not certain. The CDR3 covers 15 residues. Per the germline V gene, CDR1 is SGHTA and CDR2 is FQGNSA. Trimming stripped 1 base from V and 10 bases from J, with 17 bases between. The CDR3 is CASSLVYGPPEEQFF. CDR3 DNA: TGTGCCAGCAGCTTAGTATATGGGCCCCCAGAGGAGCAGTTCTTC.

This clone was found a few times. This sequence joins TRBV11-2 and TRBJ2-5, with 14 nucleotides matching TRBD2. The germline gives CDR1 SGHAT, CDR2 FQNNGV. CDR3 size: 15 residues. V lost 5 bases to trimming and J lost 3 bases; unmatched junction nucleotides: 2. CDR3 sequence (DNA): TGTGCCAGCAGCCCGGGACTAGCGGGGGAAGAGACCCAGTACTTC. This sequence encodes CASSPGLAGEETQYF.

The rearrangement joins TRBV28 to TRBJ2-1, with D uncertain. V lost 3 bases and J 1 base, leaving 22 bases between the germline ends. The CDR3 covers 19 residues. CDR1 is MDHEN, CDR2 SYDVKM, per germline. The CDR3 loop is CASSLRWGGVTPSYNEQFF. DNA of the CDR3: TGTGCCAGCAGTTTGAGGTGGGGTGGGGTGACACCGTCCTACAATGAGCAGTTCTTC.